The 28 T cell receptor beta chains below come from one sample, sequenced in a study of blood T cell repertoires in COVID-19. Using immunoSEQ multiplex PCR, the repertoire was profiled, and TCRdb retains in-frame clones only, with some absent. This sample has more than 300,000 clones, with roughly 86% found just once. The sample taken for sequencing was PBMCs or T cells enriched from blood (not recorded which). Source of these receptors: a man between 35 and 55 years old in a cohort exposed to, infected with or recovered from COVID-19 (not recorded which).

The DNA of the CDR3 is TGCGCCAGCAGCTTGGGGGAAGCTAGCGGGAGGGCGTACTTC. The encoded protein is CASSLGEASGRAYF. V usage is TRBV5-1 and J usage is TRBJ2-7; 12 bases are a match to TRBD2. Germline values: CDR1 SGHRS, CDR2 YFSETQ. CDR3 length: 14 amino acids. V trimming: 0 bases; J trimming: 12 bases; junction bases outside the gene matches: 7.

J is TRBJ1-1 and V is TRBV15; 8 bases align to TRBD1. This CDR3 is 14 amino acids long. From germline, CDR1 is LNHNV and CDR2 YYDKDF (reference sequence). The ends lost 1 base at V and 5 bases at J; junction bases unmatched: 3. The CDR3 nucleotides read TGTGCCACCAGCAGAGGGTACAGGGGGACTGAAGCTTTCTTT. Encoded protein: CATSRGYRGTEAFF. The full variable domain, with the rest looked up from reference TRBV15 and TRBJ1-1, is DAMVIQNPRYQVTQFGKPVTLSCSQTLNHNVMYWYQQKSSQAPKLLFHYYDKDFNNEADTPDNFQSRRPNTSFCFLDIRSPGLGDTAMYLCATSRGYRGTEAFFGQGTRLTVV.

This clone has a single count. The chain has TRBV28 and TRBJ2-3; 7 bases fit TRBD2. This CDR3 contains 15 residues. V trimming: 5 bases; J trimming: 1 base; junction bases outside the gene matches: 6. Germline V CDR1 and CDR2: MDHEN, SYDVKM. The CDR3 region has the DNA TGTGCCAGCAGTCCCTACCTAGCGGGCACAGATACGCAGTATTTT. It specifies CASSPYLAGTDTQYF.

The chain carries TRBV25-1 and TRBJ1-3; no reliable D call. Germline CDR1 MGHDK, CDR2 SYGVNS. V was cut by 3 bases and J by 0 bases, with 12 bases left in between. This CDR3 is 16 amino acids long. Written as DNA, the CDR3 is TGTGCCAGCAGTGATCTTGAGGTGGGCTCTGGAAACACCATATATTTT. As protein: CASSDLEVGSGNTIYF. The whole variable domain, remainder taken from reference TRBV25-1 and TRBJ1-3, is EADIYQTPRYLVIGTGKKITLECSQTMGHDKMYWYQQDPGMELHLIHYSYGVNSTEKGDLSSESTVSRIRTEHFPLTLESARPSHTSQYLCASSDLEVGSGNTIYFGEGSWLTVV.

This clone has just one count. The chain joins TRBV5-6 to TRBJ1-2; tentative D call: TRBD1 (5 bases). CDR1 and CDR2 (germline): SGHDT, YYEEEE. Trimming took off 4 bases at V and 4 bases at J, with 11 bases between the two ends. The CDR3 consists of 13 residues. CDR3 sequence: CASSLQGIYGYTF. The CDR3 DNA is TGTGCCAGCAGCCTGCAGGGAATCTATGGCTACACCTTC.

The chain joins TRBV29-1 to TRBJ1-1; D possibly corresponds to TRBD1 (6 bases). From germline, CDR1 is SQVTM and CDR2 ANQGSEA. The V and J ends lost 5 bases and 7 bases respectively, with 17 bases between them. The CDR3 extends over 13 amino acids. CDR3 in DNA: TGCAGCGTTCAGGACAGCGAATTTGGTGAAGCTTTCTTT. Its protein product is CSVQDSEFGEAFF.

A few counts support this clone. The J gene is TRBJ2-2, the V gene TRBV5-1; D gene unclear. Germline CDR1 is SGHRS and CDR2 is YFSETQ. The CDR3 has 14 residues. Trimming removed 5 bases at V and 1 base at J, with 9 bases between. The CDR3 DNA is TGCGCCAGCAGTCTTGGCGGGAACACCGGGGAGCTGTTTTTT. Translated, it gives CASSLGGNTGELFF.

This sequence joins TRBV7-2 and TRBJ2-7; a weak D match, TRBD2 (5 bases). Germline V lookup: CDR1 SGHTA, CDR2 FQGNSA. V was pared by 5 bases and J by 1 base, with 12 bases between. CDR3 length: 14 residues. The CDR3 spells CASSHWTESYEQYF. The CDR3 nucleotides are TGTGCCAGCAGCCATTGGACTGAATCCTACGAGCAGTACTTC.

The chain carries TRBV27 and TRBJ2-7; D is possibly TRBD1 (6 bases). V lost 0 bases and J 6 bases, leaving 24 bases between the germline ends. This CDR3 contains 18 residues. CDR1 is MNHEY, CDR2 SMNVEV, per germline (reference sequence). CDR3 in amino acids: CASSLSVRSGHGFFEQYF. The DNA for the CDR3 is TGTGCCAGCAGTTTATCGGTTAGATCGGGACACGGATTCTTCGAGCAGTACTTC.

The CDR3 DNA follows: TGCGCCAGCAGCTCGGCCTCGGACAGGGTCAATGAGCAGTTCTTC. Its protein product is CASSSASDRVNEQFF. The chain uses TRBV5-1 and TRBJ2-1, with 8 bases that match TRBD1. CDR1 is SGHRS and CDR2 is YFSETQ in the germline V gene. CDR3 length: 15 residues. After removal of 3 bases from V and 6 bases from J, the junction contained 8 bases not matched to a gene.

The CDR3 DNA reads TGTGCCAGCAGCTTAGGGGGGCAAACGACCCAGTACTTC. This translates into CASSLGGQTTQYF. The genes are TRBV11-3 and TRBJ2-5, with D perhaps TRBD1 (6 bases). The CDR3 runs to 13 residues. The V gene lost 1 base and the J gene lost 7 bases, with 10 bases spanning the gap. Germline lookup yields CDR1 SGHNT and CDR2 YENEEA.

V gene TRBV5-1 combines with J gene TRBJ2-2; 11 positions match TRBD2. Trimming took 1 base from V and 7 from J; bases not matched to a gene: 6. The germline CDR1 and CDR2 sequences are SGHRS and YFSETQ. CDR3 length: 16 amino acids. CDR3 nucleotide sequence: TGCGCCAGCAGCTTGACTAGCGGGAGTAGTAGCGGGGAGCTGTTTTTT. Encoded protein: CASSLTSGSSSGELFF.

CDR3: CASSFSGSRSYEQYF. As DNA, the CDR3 is TGCGCCAGCAGCTTTAGCGGGAGTCGGTCCTACGAGCAGTACTTC. The V call is TRBV5-1, the J call TRBJ2-7; 9 bases fit TRBD2. The ends lost 2 bases at V and 1 base at J; junction bases unmatched: 4. Per the germline V gene, CDR1 is SGHRS and CDR2 is YFSETQ. CDR3 length equals 15 residues.

The chain uses TRBV27 and TRBJ2-1; D may match TRBD1 or TRBD2 (9 bases each). The CDR3 totals 19 residues. V lost 5 bases to trimming and J lost 6 bases, with 29 bases between them. Looked up from germline, CDR1 is MNHEY and CDR2 is SMNVEV (reference sequence). The CDR3 protein is CASSTHNRGRAGGPNEQFF. The CDR3 DNA is TGTGCCAGCAGTACCCACAACAGGGGGCGAGCGGGAGGTCCCAATGAGCAGTTCTTC.

The CDR3 coding sequence is TGTGCCTGGTCGTCAGGGAACTCCTACGAGCAGTACTTC. As protein: CAWSSGNSYEQYF. V and J are TRBV30 and TRBJ2-7; D might be TRBD1 (5 bases). The germline V gene has CDR1 GTSNPN and CDR2 SVGIG (reference sequence). The CDR3 length is 13 residues. Trimming took off 5 bases at V and 0 bases at J, with 11 bases between the two ends.

Only one count was recorded for this clone. As DNA, the CDR3 is TGTGCCAGTCGGATTACTAGCGGGAGGGCCTACTTC. Encoded protein: CASRITSGRAYF. The genes are TRBV2 and TRBJ2-7; TRBD2 agrees at 13 bases. V lost 9 bases, J lost 13 bases, and 9 bases stayed unmatched. Germline CDR1 SNHLY, CDR2 FYNNEI. This CDR3 spans 12 amino acids.

This sequence joins TRBV2 and TRBJ2-7, with 7 bases aligning to TRBD1. The CDR3 has 14 residues. Germline CDR1 and CDR2: SNHLY and FYNNEI. With V trimmed by 8 bases and J by 2 bases, 9 bases remained unmatched. The CDR3 sequence is CASQTGSFAYEQYF. In DNA form, the CDR3 reads TGTGCCAGCCAGACAGGGTCTTTCGCCTACGAGCAGTACTTC.

The chain links TRBV7-3 to TRBJ2-1; TRBD2 matches 7 bases. CDR3 length: 14 amino acids. After removal of 4 bases from V and 7 bases from J, the junction contained 7 bases not matched to a gene. Looked up from germline, CDR1 is SGHTA and CDR2 is FQGTGA. The CDR3 DNA reads TGTGCCAGCAGCTCCGCCGGGACTATGAATGAGCAGTTCTTC. Translation gives CASSSAGTMNEQFF.

There are a few counts of this clone. The rearrangement uses TRBV23-1 and TRBJ2-2; tentative D call: TRBD2 (6 bases). TRBV23-1 is assigned to the ORF class and has an uncertain function. The CDR3 contains 17 residues. Trimming removed 0 bases from V and 4 bases from J, with 15 bases in between. This CDR3 reads CASSQSYRGCVTGELFF. The DNA of the CDR3 is TGCGCCAGCAGTCAATCTTACCGGGGGTGTGTCACCGGGGAGCTGTTTTTT.

J is TRBJ2-3 and V is TRBV19; TRBD2 matches 11 bases. Per germline, CDR1 LNHDA and CDR2 SQIVND (reference sequence). V lost 5 bases and J lost 6; bases outside the gene matches: 10. The CDR3 runs 16 residues. Here the CDR3 reads CASSGARTSGLDTQYF. The CDR3 DNA sequence: TGTGCCAGTAGTGGGGCCCGGACTAGCGGGCTGGATACGCAGTATTTT.

This chain links TRBV6-1 with TRBJ2-7, with TRBD2 matching 8 bases. Germline V gene sequence: CDR1 MNHNS, CDR2 SASEGT. The V segment lost 0 bases and the J segment 5 bases; nucleotides outside the gene matches: 6. The CDR3 is 15 amino acids. The chain's CDR3 is CASSEAGTREDEQYF. The CDR3 DNA reads as TGTGCCAGCAGTGAAGCGGGGACTAGGGAGGACGAGCAGTACTTC.

This sequence joins TRBV6-1 and TRBJ2-7, with TRBD2 matching 11 bases. The CDR3 length is 16 residues. Trimming cost V 4 bases and J 3 bases; bases outside gene matches: 8. Germline CDR1 MNHNS, CDR2 SASEGT. This chain's CDR3 is CASSVGTSGIYYEQYF. The CDR3 bases are TGTGCCAGCAGTGTGGGGACTAGCGGCATCTACTACGAGCAGTACTTC.

The genes are TRBV6-2 or TRBV6-3 and TRBJ2-7; 10 nucleotides line up with TRBD1. V gave up 4 bases and J gave up 5 bases; unmatched junction bases: 14. Germline V lookup: CDR1 MNHEY, CDR2 SVGEGT. The CDR3 consists of 17 residues. The CDR3 sequence is CASSSIDKTGGTDEQYF. The CDR3 DNA sequence: TGTGCCAGCAGTTCGATAGATAAGACAGGGGGCACGGACGAGCAGTACTTC.

The chain has TRBV30 and TRBJ1-2; D is unresolved. The length of the CDR3 is 12 residues. CDR1 GTSNPN and CDR2 SVGIG come from the germline V gene (reference sequence). Between the trimmed V and J ends, which lost 2 bases and 1 base, there was a span of 5 bases. CDR3 coding DNA: TGTGCCTGGAGTCAACTTAACTATGGCTACACCTTC. Translation gives CAWSQLNYGYTF.

J is TRBJ2-1 and V is TRBV11-3, with a weak D call TRBD2 (6 bases). The CDR3 covers 13 residues. CDR1 and CDR2 from the germline V gene are SGHNT and YENEEA. Trimming cost V 5 bases and J 6 bases, with 11 bases left between them. The CDR3: CASSRGLSNEQFF. CDR3 coding DNA: TGTGCCAGCAGCCGGGGACTTTCCAATGAGCAGTTCTTC.

This clone appeared once. The rearrangement links TRBV2 to TRBJ1-5, with D perhaps TRBD1 (5 bases). Trimming stripped 4 bases from V and 4 bases from J, with 8 bases between. Germline CDR1 SNHLY, CDR2 FYNNEI. The length of the CDR3 is 13 residues. The CDR3 here is CASSGQKNQPQHF. CDR3 nucleotide sequence: TGTGCCAGCAGTGGACAGAAGAATCAGCCCCAGCATTTT.

The genes are TRBV5-1 and TRBJ1-3, with 9 bases matching TRBD1. The CDR3 covers 16 residues. V was pared by 4 bases and J by 3 bases, with 8 bases of the junction left unmatched. The germline V gene has CDR1 SGHRS and CDR2 YFSETQ. The CDR3 is CASSRDRAGIGNTIYF. The CDR3 nucleotides are TGCGCCAGCAGCCGGGACAGGGCAGGAATTGGAAACACCATATATTTT.

The rearrangement uses TRBV18 and TRBJ1-2, with 8 positions matching TRBD1. Losses at the gene ends were 0 bases for V and 6 bases for J; bases not matched to a gene: 0. The CDR3 totals 13 residues. Germline V gene sequence: CDR1 KGHSH, CDR2 LQKENI. The CDR3 DNA follows: TGTGCCAGCTCACCACCGACAGGGGATGGCTACACCTTC. Protein: CASSPPTGDGYTF.